This is a list of T cell receptor beta chains from one sample in a study of blood T cell repertoires in COVID-19. Using immunoSEQ multiplex PCR, the repertoire was profiled, and TCRdb retains in-frame clones only, with some absent. The sample yields some 110,000 clones, around 86% seen once. Input material: peripheral blood. Receptors originate from a man aged 35 to 55 with acute or convalescent COVID-19. The CDR3 runs from the conserved cysteine through the conserved F or W. The D gene is left open where the match is weak. The size of a clone is reported for some rows only, either as once, few or many, or as a class for expanded clones.

CDR3 DNA: TGTGCCAGCAGCCCCAGGGGGCTAGCGGGGATAACAGATACGCAGTATTTT
CDR3 protein: CASSPRGLAGITDTQYF
clone size: few
CDR3 length: 17
D gene: .
V gene: TRBV28
J gene: TRBJ2-3

CDR3 DNA: TGCGCCAGCAGCTTGGTAGCGGGAGGAAGCACAGATACGCAGTATTTT
CDR3 protein: CASSLVAGGSTDTQYF
clone size: .
CDR3 length: 16
D gene: TRBD2
V gene: TRBV5-1
J gene: TRBJ2-3

CDR3 DNA: TGTGCCAGTGGGGCAGGGGTGGACACCGGGGAGCTGTTTTTT
CDR3 protein: CASGAGVDTGELFF
clone size: .
CDR3 length: 14
D gene: .
V gene: TRBV6-5
J gene: TRBJ2-2

CDR3 DNA: TGTGCCAGCAGCTTCCAGCGGGGAACCGAGCAGTACTTC
CDR3 protein: CASSFQRGTEQYF
clone size: .
CDR3 length: 13
D gene: TRBD2
V gene: TRBV11-2
J gene: TRBJ2-7

CDR3 DNA: TGTGCCACCAGCAGTAGGGACAGGCGGTCCTACAATGAGCAGTTCTTC
CDR3 protein: CATSSRDRRSYNEQFF
clone size: .
CDR3 length: 16
D gene: TRBD1
V gene: TRBV15
J gene: TRBJ2-1

CDR3 DNA: TGTGCCAGTAGAACCGGGACAGGGGCCTACGAGCAGTACTTC
CDR3 protein: CASRTGTGAYEQYF
clone size: .
CDR3 length: 14
D gene: TRBD1
V gene: TRBV19
J gene: TRBJ2-7

CDR3 DNA: TGTGCCTGGAGTGTACGGAGAGGCCGGGAGACCCAGTACTTC
CDR3 protein: CAWSVRRGRETQYF
clone size: .
CDR3 length: 14
D gene: .
V gene: TRBV30
J gene: TRBJ2-5

CDR3 DNA: TGTGCCAGCAGCCATACTTCGTACAATGAGCAGTTCTTC
CDR3 protein: CASSHTSYNEQFF
clone size: once
CDR3 length: 13
D gene: .
V gene: TRBV11-2
J gene: TRBJ2-1

CDR3 DNA: TGCGCCAGCAGTTGTCACAGACGGGGATTCGGCTACACCTTC
CDR3 protein: CASSCHRRGFGYTF
clone size: .
CDR3 length: 14
D gene: .
V gene: TRBV23-1
J gene: TRBJ1-2

CDR3 DNA: TGTGCCAGCAGACGAACTAGCGGGGGGAACACAGATACGCAGTATTTT
CDR3 protein: CASRRTSGGNTDTQYF
clone size: .
CDR3 length: 16
D gene: TRBD2
V gene: TRBV27
J gene: TRBJ2-3

CDR3 DNA: TGTGCCAGTAGTATGGGGACAGGGTTTCGGGAGCAGTTCTTC
CDR3 protein: CASSMGTGFREQFF
clone size: .
CDR3 length: 14
D gene: TRBD1
V gene: TRBV19
J gene: TRBJ2-1

CDR3 DNA: TGTGCCAGCAGTGACGCAGCTAGCGGGAAAGGCGGGGAGCTGTTTTTT
CDR3 protein: CASSDAASGKGGELFF
clone size: .
CDR3 length: 16
D gene: TRBD2
V gene: TRBV6-4
J gene: TRBJ2-2

CDR3 DNA: TGTGCCAGCAGTGAATACACTAGCGAGATCACCGGGGAGCTGTTTTTT
CDR3 protein: CASSEYTSEITGELFF
clone size: .
CDR3 length: 16
D gene: TRBD2
V gene: TRBV25-1
J gene: TRBJ2-2

CDR3 DNA: TGCAGTGCTAGTAGGCGGGAGGCTGAAGCTTTCTTT
CDR3 protein: CSASRREAEAFF
clone size: .
CDR3 length: 12
D gene: .
V gene: TRBV20-1
J gene: TRBJ1-1

CDR3 DNA: TGTGCCAGCAGTTCACGACAGCTTGAAGCTTTCTTT
CDR3 protein: CASSSRQLEAFF
clone size: once
CDR3 length: 12
D gene: .
V gene: TRBV6-2/TRBV6-3
J gene: TRBJ1-1

CDR3 DNA: TGCGCCAGCAGCATAATACCAGCCAAAGCGTCCTACGAGCAGTACTTC
CDR3 protein: CASSIIPAKASYEQYF
clone size: .
CDR3 length: 16
D gene: .
V gene: TRBV5-1
J gene: TRBJ2-7

CDR3 DNA: TGTGCCAGCAGCCCCCTCCTAGCGGGATCCGAGCAGTACTTC
CDR3 protein: CASSPLLAGSEQYF
clone size: few
CDR3 length: 14
D gene: TRBD2
V gene: TRBV11-2
J gene: TRBJ2-7

CDR3 DNA: TGTGCCAGCAGTGCCTTAGCGGGAACCCTCACCGGGGAGCTGTTTTTT
CDR3 protein: CASSALAGTLTGELFF
clone size: medium-sized
CDR3 length: 16
D gene: TRBD2
V gene: TRBV6-1
J gene: TRBJ2-2

CDR3 DNA: TGTGCCAGCAGACCGACTAGCGGGGTGAACACCGGGGAGCTGTTTTTT
CDR3 protein: CASRPTSGVNTGELFF
clone size: .
CDR3 length: 16
D gene: TRBD2
V gene: TRBV7-2
J gene: TRBJ2-2

CDR3 DNA: TGTGCCAGCAGCGTCGGGACTAGCGGGGACAATGAGCAGTTCTTC
CDR3 protein: CASSVGTSGDNEQFF
clone size: .
CDR3 length: 15
D gene: TRBD2
V gene: TRBV9
J gene: TRBJ2-1

CDR3 DNA: TGTGCCAGCAGCCCTTTACTAGCGGGAGGCTATGAGCAGTTCTTC
CDR3 protein: CASSPLLAGGYEQFF
clone size: once
CDR3 length: 15
D gene: TRBD2
V gene: TRBV9
J gene: TRBJ2-1

CDR3 DNA: TGCGCCAGCAGCTTAGCTACAGGGAGAGAAAAACTGTTTTTT
CDR3 protein: CASSLATGREKLFF
clone size: .
CDR3 length: 14
D gene: .
V gene: TRBV5-1
J gene: TRBJ1-4

CDR3 DNA: TGTGCCAGCAGTGATCGCGGACAGGGGGCTGGGGCTGAAGCTTTCTTT
CDR3 protein: CASSDRGQGAGAEAFF
clone size: .
CDR3 length: 16
D gene: TRBD1
V gene: TRBV6-1
J gene: TRBJ1-1

CDR3 DNA: TGTGCCAGCAGCGGGGCGGTGGCCGCGAATTCACCCCTCCACTTT
CDR3 protein: CASSGAVAANSPLHF
clone size: few
CDR3 length: 15
D gene: .
V gene: TRBV5-5
J gene: TRBJ1-6

CDR3 DNA: TGCAGTGCTAGTATCGGGTTTAACACCGGGGAGCTGTTTTTT
CDR3 protein: CSASIGFNTGELFF
clone size: .
CDR3 length: 14
D gene: .
V gene: TRBV20-1
J gene: TRBJ2-2

CDR3 DNA: TGTGCCTGGAGTACAGGGCTTGAGGGCTCTGGAAACACCATATATTTT
CDR3 protein: CAWSTGLEGSGNTIYF
clone size: once
CDR3 length: 16
D gene: .
V gene: TRBV30
J gene: TRBJ1-3

CDR3 DNA: TGTGCCAGCAGCCAAGATCTGGCTAGCGGGAGCGACGAGCAGTACTTC
CDR3 protein: CASSQDLASGSDEQYF
clone size: .
CDR3 length: 16
D gene: TRBD2
V gene: TRBV3-1/TRBV3-2
J gene: TRBJ2-7

CDR3 DNA: TGTGCCAGCTCACTCGACCTCCGGGACAGAAGATACGAGCAGTACTTC
CDR3 protein: CASSLDLRDRRYEQYF
clone size: .
CDR3 length: 16
D gene: TRBD1
V gene: TRBV18
J gene: TRBJ2-7

CDR3 DNA: TGCGCCAGCAGCCAAGCCCGGACAGGGTCGGGCGAGACCCAGTACTTC
CDR3 protein: CASSQARTGSGETQYF
clone size: .
CDR3 length: 16
D gene: TRBD1
V gene: TRBV4-1
J gene: TRBJ2-5

CDR3 DNA: TGTGCCAGCAGCCTAACCACAGGGGACTTTAGCACAGATACGCAGTATTTT
CDR3 protein: CASSLTTGDFSTDTQYF
clone size: .
CDR3 length: 17
D gene: .
V gene: TRBV11-3
J gene: TRBJ2-3

CDR3 DNA: TGTGCCACCAGTGACCCCAAACTCGGACAGCTTGGCTACACCTTC
CDR3 protein: CATSDPKLGQLGYTF
clone size: .
CDR3 length: 15
D gene: .
V gene: TRBV24-1
J gene: TRBJ1-2

CDR3 DNA: TGTGCCAGCAGCCTTTCTGATGGACAGGGGGTGGGTGGAAACACCATATATTTT
CDR3 protein: CASSLSDGQGVGGNTIYF
clone size: .
CDR3 length: 18
D gene: TRBD1
V gene: TRBV9
J gene: TRBJ1-3

CDR3 DNA: TGTGCCAGCAGCACAGGACAGGGGCAGACTGAAGCTTTCTTT
CDR3 protein: CASSTGQGQTEAFF
clone size: .
CDR3 length: 14
D gene: TRBD1
V gene: TRBV7-8
J gene: TRBJ1-1

CDR3 DNA: TGTGCCAGCAGCTTAGTTCCCGGCGGTGGCAATCAGCCCCAGCATTTT
CDR3 protein: CASSLVPGGGNQPQHF
clone size: .
CDR3 length: 16
D gene: .
V gene: TRBV7-2
J gene: TRBJ1-5

CDR3 DNA: TGTGCCAGCAGTATACAGGTTAACACTGAAGCTTTCTTT
CDR3 protein: CASSIQVNTEAFF
clone size: .
CDR3 length: 13
D gene: .
V gene: TRBV6-5
J gene: TRBJ1-1

CDR3 DNA: TGTGCCAGCTCACCACCGGGACAGGGAGGGATGAACACTGAAGCTTTCTTT
CDR3 protein: CASSPPGQGGMNTEAFF
clone size: .
CDR3 length: 17
D gene: TRBD1
V gene: TRBV18
J gene: TRBJ1-1

CDR3 DNA: TGTGCCAGCAGCCAGAGCGGGGGGGCCCTCCAAGAGACCCAGTACTTC
CDR3 protein: CASSQSGGALQETQYF
clone size: .
CDR3 length: 16
D gene: TRBD2
V gene: TRBV7-9
J gene: TRBJ2-5

CDR3 DNA: TGTGCCAGCTCACTCGGGATAGCCAAAAACATTCAGTACTTC
CDR3 protein: CASSLGIAKNIQYF
clone size: .
CDR3 length: 14
D gene: .
V gene: TRBV18
J gene: TRBJ2-4

CDR3 DNA: TGTGCCAGCAGTCAACTCCCGCGCATAAGCAATCAGCCCCAGCATTTT
CDR3 protein: CASSQLPRISNQPQHF
clone size: few
CDR3 length: 16
D gene: .
V gene: TRBV6-2/TRBV6-3
J gene: TRBJ1-5

CDR3 DNA: TGTGCCTGGACCGCGACAGGGGGATCTAATGAAAAACTGTTTTTT
CDR3 protein: CAWTATGGSNEKLFF
clone size: .
CDR3 length: 15
D gene: TRBD1
V gene: TRBV30
J gene: TRBJ1-4

CDR3 DNA: TGCGCCAGCAGCTTGAACAGGAACTATGGCTACACCTTC
CDR3 protein: CASSLNRNYGYTF
clone size: once
CDR3 length: 13
D gene: .
V gene: TRBV5-1
J gene: TRBJ1-2